The 14 T cell receptor beta chains presented below share a single source sample, sequenced in a study of T cells after yellow fever vaccination. MiXCR, run by TCRdb on the 5' RACE reads, gives a single entry per CDR3 protein. Among 200,000 to 250,000 distinct CDR3 sequences listed, about 7% were seen once. The sample here was CD4+ T cells sorted from PBMCs, taken 15 days after the yellow fever booster vaccination. The receptors come from a man younger than 45 who received the YFV17D yellow fever vaccine.

The gene calls are TRBV19 and TRBJ1-4, with TRBD1 as a possible D gene (6 bases). The CDR3 has 14 amino acids. CDR1 and CDR2 (germline): LNHDA, SQIVND (reference sequence). V lost 5 bases to trimming and J lost 5 bases, with 12 bases between them. CDR3 loop: CASSPGAKNEKLFF. Written as DNA, the CDR3 is TGTGCCAGTAGTCCGGGGGCAAAAAATGAAAAACTGTTTTTT.

The V and J genes are TRBV5-1 and TRBJ1-4; no firm D call. Germline CDR1 and CDR2: SGHRS and YFSETQ. The CDR3 extends over 13 amino acids. Trimming left V 5 bases short and J 6 bases short, with 11 bases between. For the CDR3, the DNA is TGCGCCAGCAGTCTCCTCACGGATGAAAAACTGTTTTTT. This encodes CASSLLTDEKLFF.

This clonotype was picked up a small number of times. The V call is TRBV5-6, the J call TRBJ2-1; 10 nucleotides match TRBD2. Losses at the gene ends were 5 bases for V and 4 bases for J; bases not matched to a gene: 9. This CDR3 has 16 residues. CDR1 is SGHDT and CDR2 is YYEEEE in the germline V gene. The CDR3 sequence is CASSWKRTSGYNEQFF. CDR3 coding DNA: TGTGCCAGCAGTTGGAAGAGGACTAGCGGTTACAATGAGCAGTTCTTC.

This clonotype was seen at least ten times. The rearrangement links TRBV20-1 to TRBJ1-5, with D perhaps TRBD1 (5 bases). Per germline, CDR1 DFQATT and CDR2 SNEGSKA (reference sequence). The CDR3 is made up of 13 amino acids. V shed 3 bases and J shed 1 base, with 7 bases lying between them. CDR3 amino acids: CSASGGSNQPQHF. The CDR3 region has the DNA TGCAGTGCTAGCGGGGGAAGCAATCAGCCCCAGCATTTT.

The gene calls are TRBV7-2 and TRBJ2-5, with D maybe TRBD1 (6 bases). With 5 bases removed from V and 5 bases from J, the gap between germline ends came to 15 bases. The CDR3 sequence is 14 residues long. Looked up from germline, CDR1 is SGHTA and CDR2 is FQGNSA. The CDR3 DNA sequence: TGTGCCAGCAGCCACGGGCGACAGGTGGAGACCCAGTACTTC. Its protein is CASSHGRQVETQYF. Full variable domain (rest looked up from reference TRBV7-2 and TRBJ2-5): GAGVSQSPSNKVTEKGKDVELRCDPISGHTALYWYRQSLGQGLEFLIYFQGNSAPDKSGLPSDRFSAERTGGSVSTLTIQRTQQEDSAVYLCASSHGRQVETQYFGPGTRLLVL.

Many counts were recorded for this clonotype. This chain uses TRBV15 with TRBJ1-1; D remains ambiguous. Trimming left V 0 bases short and J 6 bases short, with 17 bases between. This CDR3 has 16 amino acids. Germline V gene lookup returns CDR1 LNHNV and CDR2 YYDKDF (reference sequence). The CDR3 region is CATSRDNRPPPPEAFF. CDR3 coding DNA: TGTGCCACCAGCAGAGATAATAGGCCACCCCCTCCTGAAGCTTTCTTT.

This clonotype came up a few times. The rearrangement joins TRBV4-2 to TRBJ1-1; TRBD1 might be the D (6 bases). CDR3 size: 15 residues. The germline CDR1 and CDR2 sequences are LGHNA and YNFKEQ. The V end lost 0 bases, the J end lost 2 bases, and 10 bases lay between the germline ends. CDR3 protein: CASSQDGTSNTEAFF. CDR3 DNA: TGTGCCAGCAGCCAAGATGGGACATCAAACACTGAAGCTTTCTTT.

The rearrangement links TRBV7-2 to TRBJ2-5, with D uncertain. Germline CDR1 is SGHTA and CDR2 is FQGNSA. This CDR3 comprises 12 residues. V gave up 2 bases and J gave up 3 bases, with 4 bases separating them. This CDR3 is CASSLNKETQYF. CDR3 DNA: TGTGCCAGCAGCTTAAATAAAGAGACCCAGTACTTC.

The chain uses TRBV24-1 and TRBJ1-1; D not resolved. This CDR3 is 12 amino acids long. Looked up from germline, CDR1 is KGHDR and CDR2 is SFDVKD. V lost 12 bases, J lost 2 bases, and 12 bases lay in between. This CDR3 reads CASGRGNTEAFF. The CDR3 bases are TGTGCCTCCGGACGGGGAAACACTGAAGCTTTCTTT.

This clonotype was detected ten times or more. CDR3 region: CASSLYTAESGKNIQYF. The CDR3, as DNA: TGTGCCAGCAGCTTATACACCGCCGAGAGCGGCAAAAACATTCAGTACTTC. This chain joins TRBV7-8 and TRBJ2-4; D is possibly TRBD2 (5 bases). Trimming stripped 2 bases from V and 3 bases from J, with 17 bases between. Per germline, CDR1 SGHVS and CDR2 FQNEAQ. The CDR3 has 17 amino acids.

This clonotype has a count of ten or more. The chain employs TRBV12-3 or TRBV12-4 and TRBJ2-5; tentative D call: TRBD1 (5 bases). The germline V and J ends were trimmed by 7 bases and 5 bases, with 14 bases remaining between them. The length of the CDR3 is 13 residues. For the CDR3, the DNA is TGTGCCAGCACCGGGCAGCCAGGGGAGACCCAGTACTTC. Its translation is CASTGQPGETQYF.

The genes are TRBV6-6 and TRBJ1-1; a weak D match, TRBD1 (6 bases). This CDR3 region has 13 residues. Trimming pared 8 bases from V and 10 bases from J, leaving 20 bases between. CDR1 is MNHNY, CDR2 SVGAGI, per germline (reference sequence). The CDR3 loop reads CASSNLRGFAAFF. CDR3 sequence (DNA): TGTGCCAGCTCTAATCTGAGGGGGTTCGCAGCTTTCTTT.

This clonotype came up many times. This chain uses TRBV29-1 with TRBJ2-7, with 9 nucleotides matching TRBD1. The junction had 9 bases not matched to a gene; V was cut back by 4 bases and J by 5 bases. The CDR3 sequence is 14 residues long. Germline CDR1 reads SQVTM; CDR2 reads ANQGSEA. CDR3 DNA sequence: TGCAGCGTTGTACAGGGACAGGGCGGGAACGAGCAGTACTTC. Amino acid sequence: CSVVQGQGGNEQYF.

Only a few counts were recorded for this clonotype. V usage is TRBV18 and J usage is TRBJ1-1; D is unresolved. V dropped 1 base and J dropped 7 bases, with 7 bases sitting between them. Germline lookup yields CDR1 KGHSH and CDR2 LQKENI. This CDR3 comprises 12 residues. The CDR3 DNA reads TGTGCCAGCTCACCACAGGAACTTGAAGCTTTCTTT. Its protein product is CASSPQELEAFF.